This T cell receptor beta chain appears in the sequencing data of a study of CD8 T cells in Susac syndrome. The authors reverse transcribed roughly 0.5 to 1 ug RNA with random hexamers. TCRdb redid the calling of the immunoSEQ multiplex PCR reads with MiXCR, one entry per CDR3 protein. The table shows around 200,000 distinct CDR3 sequences, with about 93% occurring only once. Germline-derived CDR1 and CDR2 are LNHDA and SQIVND (reference sequence). This CDR3 is built from 15 residues. The V end was cut by 1 base, the J end by 6 bases, with 13 bases between. Study results and caveats: As the study acknowledged, the number of individuals who were part of its TCR sequencing and HLA analysis was relatively small.

Remarks on this clonotype: Its antigen is unknown.

The sequenced material came from CD8+ T cells from PBMCs. V is TRBV19 and J is TRBJ2-1; TRBD2 is a possible D gene (5 bases). This sequence was found in a human donor with multiple sclerosis. CDR3 nucleotides: TGTGCCAGTAGTATAGGTCCGGGATGGGGCAATGAGCAGTTCTTC. Its translation: CASSIGPGWGNEQFF.